This T cell receptor (beta chain) is drawn from a study of cytomegalovirus exposure and HLA in healthy donors. 13 Jbeta primers and 60 Vbeta primers were used for the PCR. TCRdb's table, derived via immunoSEQ multiplex PCR, lists solely in-frame clones and lacks some. The data hold about 150,000 clones, with 79% observed a single time. Germline assignment: CDR1 MNHNS and CDR2 SASEGT. V lost 6 bases and J lost 4; bases outside the gene matches: 8. CDR3 length: 14 residues. The chain recombines TRBV6-1 with TRBJ1-1; 7 nucleotides align to TRBD1. Sequences were obtained from PBMCs. The receptor's source is a man aged 50-60 years in good health and CMV-seropositive. The CDR3 region is CASSEMTGFTEAFF. CDR3 bases: TGTGCCAGCAGCGAGATGACAGGGTTCACTGAAGCTTTCTTT.